This T cell receptor (beta chain) was retrieved from a study of read filtering for tumor transcriptome and immune sequencing. This clonotype was seen many times. Its antigen is currently unknown. The CDR3 loop spans 14 amino acids. The germline CDR1 and CDR2 sequences are DFQATT and SNEGSKA (reference sequence). After removal of 3 bases from V and 0 bases from J, the junction contained 3 bases not matched to a gene. From roughly 400 ng of RNA, a library with molecular barcoded alpha/delta and beta/gamma adaptors was made. TCRdb independently ran MiXCR on the reads; one entry per CDR3 protein. The sample lists about 93,000 distinct CDR3 sequences, roughly 21% seen once, with approximately 10% in the top ten. Study-wide results and limits: Approximately 79% of IR-seq clonotypes had a single read, yet these held approximately 4% of reads. This fraction held mixed bone marrow immune cells after CD138-negative sorting.

This receptor was identified in a donor at least 40 years old with multiple myeloma. The sequenced sample was a population of CD138-negative cells sorted from bone marrow. The chain uses TRBV20-1 and TRBJ2-3, with 7 bases identical to TRBD1. The CDR3 DNA reads as TGCAGTGCTAGCGGACAGGCTAGCACAGATACGCAGTATTTT. This codes for CSASGQASTDTQYF.